These 4 T cell receptor beta chains share one sample of origin, sequenced in a study of T cell responses to AZD1222 COVID-19 vaccine. Only in-frame clones appear in the TCRdb table, and some are missing; sequencing was by immunoSEQ multiplex PCR. The sample shows over 90,000 clones, 84% of them seen only once. The source was peripheral blood, collected on day 0 of AZD1222 vaccination. These receptors were taken from an adult in good health.

The J gene is TRBJ2-3, the V gene TRBV4-1; TRBD2 agrees at 8 bases. Germline V gives CDR1 MGHRA, CDR2 YSYEKL. CDR3 length equals 14 residues. With 1 base clipped from V and 5 bases from J, the junction kept 2 bases outside the gene matches. The CDR3 nucleotides read TGCGCCAGCAGCCAAGGACTAGCGAGAGATACGCAGTATTTT. Translated, it gives CASSQGLARDTQYF.

The chain recombines TRBV19 with TRBJ1-6, with 8 positions matching TRBD1. With V trimmed by 3 bases and J by 6 bases, 1 base remained unmatched. The V gene's germline CDR1 is LNHDA and CDR2 SQIVND (reference sequence). The CDR3 sequence is 14 residues long. The CDR3 sequence is CASSIGQGNSPLHF. The CDR3 nucleotides are TGTGCCAGTAGTATCGGACAGGGTAATTCACCCCTCCACTTT.

The rearrangement joins TRBV4-2 to TRBJ2-1, with 8 nucleotides matching TRBD2. CDR1 and CDR2 (germline): LGHNA, YNFKEQ. The CDR3 runs 18 residues. The V and J ends lost 1 base and 1 base, in that order; junction bases with no gene match: 9. CDR3 sequence: CASSQGKGSGESYNEQFF. Here the CDR3 DNA reads TGTGCCAGCAGCCAAGGGAAGGGTAGCGGGGAATCCTACAATGAGCAGTTCTTC.

V and J are TRBV12-5 and TRBJ2-7, with D unresolved. There are 16 residues in the CDR3. V was clipped by 2 bases and J by 2 bases, with 16 bases between them. From germline, CDR1 is LGHNT and CDR2 FRNRAP. The CDR3 reads CASGLMVGSGTYEQYF. The CDR3 DNA follows: TGTGCTAGTGGTTTGATGGTGGGGTCAGGAACCTACGAGCAGTACTTC. Supplemented by reference TRBV12-5 and TRBJ2-7, the full variable domain reads DARVTQTPRHKVTEMGQEVTMRCQPILGHNTVFWYRQTMMQGLELLAYFRNRAPLDDSGMPKDRFSAEMPDATLATLKIQPSEPRDSAVYFCASGLMVGSGTYEQYFGPGTRLTVT.